This paragraph reports one TCR beta chain. No antigen is known for it. The data derive from a study of cytomegalovirus exposure and HLA in healthy donors. Clones were read by immunoSEQ multiplex PCR, and TCRdb kept only the in-frame ones, dropping some. This table holds 250,000 to 400,000 clones, about nine tenths found once. The CDR3 spans 12 residues. Germline V CDR1 and CDR2: SQVTM, ANQGSEA. The ends were cut back, 6 bases at V and 8 bases at J, with 17 bases in the middle. Study-level results: According to a subsequent analysis, TCR clusters identified in the first cohort showed a tendency to co-occur across the roughly 120 validation repertoires. In vitro checks showed that three CMV-associated chains really do target CMV antigens. For most TCR sequences rarity was the rule, although some public TCRs occurred in many donors.

The TCR originated in a woman aged 25 to 39 in good health and CMV-seropositive. What was sequenced was PBMCs. The gene calls are TRBV29-1 and TRBJ2-7; a possible D gene is TRBD1 (6 bases). The DNA for the CDR3 is TGCAGCGTCGCAAGACAGGATGGGAAGCAGTACTTC. Protein sequence: CSVARQDGKQYF.